This T cell receptor (beta chain) is drawn from a study of T-cell reconstitution after alpha-beta-depleted transplantation in children. Points from the study as a whole: Two months or so post-transplant, alpha-beta T cells reportedly derived from several hundred expanded graft clones. The main origin of T-cell counts and diversity one year after transplant was newly produced T cells.

For TCRbeta, the library was prepared with unique molecular identifiers. TCRdb redid the calling of the PCR reads with MiXCR, one entry per CDR3 protein. In the table there are about 1,000,000 distinct CDR3 sequences, about 26% of which are singletons. The CDR3 length is 16 residues. The germline CDR1 and CDR2 sequences are SGHAT and FQNNGV. Losses at the gene ends were 3 bases for V and 7 bases for J; bases not matched to a gene: 10. A note on this clonotype: What it binds is not known.

The chain joins TRBV11-2 to TRBJ2-1; TRBD1 agrees at 9 bases. The sample was PBMCs, mostly from graft donor cells, taken 360 days after TCRalphabeta/CD19-depleted stem cell transplant. This clonotype originated in a boy younger than two who had a stem cell transplant for SCID, so the T cells may come from the graft donor. In nucleotides, the CDR3 is TGTGCCAGCAGCTTTACGACCGGGACAGGGCTTAATGAGCAGTTCTTC. Protein: CASSFTTGTGLNEQFF.